This record looks at one TCR beta chain sequence and its context. At least ten counts were recorded for this clonotype. Its specific antigen is unknown. No clone much larger than this one lies a single base away; base qualities are absent. This sample is drawn from a study of T-cell reconstitution after alpha-beta-depleted transplantation in children (dated by TCRdb to 2016 to 2017). Turning to the overall study: T-cell immune reconstitution after TCRalphabeta/CD19-depleted allogeneic hematopoietic cell transplantation in children was quantitatively tracked in the study by means of TCR repertoire profiling.

Library generation was performed with PCR. Instrument on record: Illumina HiSeq 2500. To normalize quantification of the TCRbeta repertoire, the TCR libraries were built with molecular barcoding that relied on unique molecular identifiers. TCRdb reprocessed the public reads (quality trimming at Q25 with fastp, clone calling with MiXCR) and kept in-frame beta chains. Entries that share a CDR3 protein sequence are merged under the most common genes and DNA. Present in this sample are about 690,000 distinct CDR3 sequences, roughly 17% of which were seen just once. The ten largest clones capture under 1.2% of the sample. The receptor was isolated from a human donor who donated a stem cell graft to a child with acute myeloid leukemia. Sample: PBMCs from the stem cell graft donor, taken from the stem cell graft.

The DNA sequence is given as TGTGCCATCAGTGAAGGGGGGGAGGGGGCGAGTGGAGATACGCAGTATTTT. It translates to CAISEGGEGASGDTQYF. The rearrangement joined TRBV10-3 to TRBJ2-3; the D gene is possibly TRBD1 or TRBD2, with 7 bases matching each. The CDR3 runs 17 residues from the cysteine to the phenylalanine. Only the CDR3 part of the read is kept: 51 bases, read in frame from the first base. V and J lose 3 bases and 5 bases, and a span of 21 bases separates them. Looking up the germline V gene yields CDR1 ENHRY and CDR2 SYGVKD.